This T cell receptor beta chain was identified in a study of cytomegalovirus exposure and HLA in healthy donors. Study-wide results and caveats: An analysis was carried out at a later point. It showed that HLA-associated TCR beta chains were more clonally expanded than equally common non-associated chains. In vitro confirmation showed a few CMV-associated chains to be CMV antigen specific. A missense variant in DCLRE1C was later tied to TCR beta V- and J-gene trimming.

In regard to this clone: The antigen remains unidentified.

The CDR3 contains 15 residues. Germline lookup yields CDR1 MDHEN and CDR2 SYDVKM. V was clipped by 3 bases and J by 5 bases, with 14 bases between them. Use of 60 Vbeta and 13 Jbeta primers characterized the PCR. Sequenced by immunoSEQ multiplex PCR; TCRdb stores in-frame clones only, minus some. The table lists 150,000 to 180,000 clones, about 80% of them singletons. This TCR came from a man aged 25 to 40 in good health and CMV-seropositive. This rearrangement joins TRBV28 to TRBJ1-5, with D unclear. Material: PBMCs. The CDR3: CASSFRVAQDQPQHF. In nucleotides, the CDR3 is TGTGCCAGCAGTTTCCGGGTAGCGCAGGATCAGCCCCAGCATTTT.